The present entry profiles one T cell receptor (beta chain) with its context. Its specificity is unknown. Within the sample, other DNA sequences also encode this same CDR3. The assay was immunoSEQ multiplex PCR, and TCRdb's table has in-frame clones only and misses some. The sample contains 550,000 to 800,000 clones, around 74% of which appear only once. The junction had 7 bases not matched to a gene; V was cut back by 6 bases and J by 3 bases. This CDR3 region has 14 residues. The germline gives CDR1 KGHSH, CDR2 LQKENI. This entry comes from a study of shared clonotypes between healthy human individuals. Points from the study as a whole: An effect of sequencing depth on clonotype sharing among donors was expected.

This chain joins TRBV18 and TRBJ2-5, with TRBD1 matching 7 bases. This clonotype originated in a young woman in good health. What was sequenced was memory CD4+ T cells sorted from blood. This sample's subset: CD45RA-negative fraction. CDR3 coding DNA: TGTGCCAGCTCCCCTGGGACAGCCGAAGAGACCCAGTACTTC. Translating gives CASSPGTAEETQYF. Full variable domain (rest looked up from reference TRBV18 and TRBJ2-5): NAGVMQNPRHLVRRRGQEARLRCSPMKGHSHVYWYRQLPEEGLKFMVYLQKENIIDESGMPKERFSAEFPKEGPSILRIQQVVRGDSAAYFCASSPGTAEETQYFGPGTRLLVL.